Below, one TCR beta chain is given with its context. CDR3 size: 14 residues. Looked up from germline, CDR1 is MNHEY and CDR2 is SVGEGT. V lost 5 bases and J 4 bases, leaving 12 bases between the germline ends. The sample originates from a study of blood T cell repertoires in COVID-19. Study in general: Samples taken during acute and convalescent COVID-19 were collected in the United States, Italy and Spain. In each case, the material was cDNA or gDNA derived from T cells, B-cell-depleted T cells, or PBMCs.

Authors' data handling: Reference gene primer amplification gave estimated nucleated cell counts. TCRdb's table, derived via immunoSEQ multiplex PCR, lists solely in-frame clones and lacks some. V and J calls and clone size come straight from that table; D and trimming were deduced from the DNA. The data show about 110,000 clones, approximately 80% seen once. V usage is TRBV6-2 or TRBV6-3 and J usage is TRBJ1-5; the D gene is possibly TRBD1 (5 bases). This clonotype was sampled from a woman aged 55-70 years with acute or convalescent COVID-19. Material: peripheral blood. The CDR3 nucleotides are TGTGCCAGCAGTGACCGACAGCTAAATCAGCCCCAGCATTTT. Its translation is CASSDRQLNQPQHF.